What follows is one T cell receptor (beta chain) and its context. Its antigen is not known. This specimen comes from a study of radiation and T cells in renal cell carcinoma. Notes on the study in general: Pretreatment tumor biopsies were lacking, so baseline clonotypes are unknown. From baseline, blood top tumor clonotypes peaked at 2 weeks post-radiation.

Only in-frame clones appear in the TCRdb table, and some are missing; sequencing was by immunoSEQ multiplex PCR. The sample includes roughly 150,000 clones, around 90% of them seen just once. J was trimmed by 0 bases and V by 3 bases; bases with no gene match: 4. The CDR3 has 15 amino acids. Looked up from germline, CDR1 is SQVTM and CDR2 is ANQGSEA. The sample's time point: baseline pretreatment blood. Treatment reported: 15 Gy SBRT to primary tumor, nephrectomy 4 weeks later. This renal cell carcinoma was of the clear cell type. This sample comprised blood, obtained from a patient whose treatment included radiotherapy and nephrectomy. The clonotype comes from a woman aged 70 to 79 with renal cell carcinoma. The genes are TRBV29-1 and TRBJ2-1, with TRBD2 matching 8 bases. CDR3 amino acids: CSVESGGYSYNEQFF. The CDR3 DNA sequence: TGCAGCGTTGAGAGCGGGGGCTACTCCTACAATGAGCAGTTCTTC.